The clone carrying this T cell receptor beta chain was seen ten or more times. The antigen is undetermined. This entry comes from a study of early T cells in non-severe SARS-CoV-2 infection. Molecules of cDNA were individually given unique molecular identifiers that were attached to them. TCRdb passed the 5' RACE reads through MiXCR, listing each CDR3 protein once. The table lists 35,000 to 45,000 distinct CDR3 sequences, 3.9% of them singletons. This CDR3 is 14 amino acids long. Germline CDR1 reads MDHEN; CDR2 reads SYDVKM. Deletions cut 1 base from V and 6 bases from J, with 12 bases between. Study results and caveats: Matching with VDJdb favored anti-spike CD8 responses (missing private and CD4 specificities).

Material for sequencing was whole blood. The chain links TRBV28 to TRBJ1-1, with a tentative D call TRBD1 (5 bases). The source of this sequence is an adult who was a healthcare worker with PCR-confirmed SARS-CoV-2 infection or an uninfected control (not recorded which). The CDR3 here is CASSLLGGRAEAFF. In DNA form, the CDR3 reads TGTGCCAGCAGTTTATTGGGGGGGAGGGCTGAAGCTTTCTTT. The whole variable domain, filled in from reference TRBV28 and TRBJ1-1, reads DVKVTQSSRYLVKRTGEKVFLECVQDMDHENMFWYRQDPGLGLRLIYFSYDVKMKEKGDIPEGYSVSREKKERFSLILESASTNQTSMYLCASSLLGGRAEAFFGQGTRLTVV.